The 19 T cell receptor beta chains below all came from one sample that was sequenced in a study of Graves' ophthalmopathy and Graves' hyperthyroidism. As the template, RNA transcripts were used to amplify TCR beta CDR3 regions. HTBI primers served in a first-round RT-PCR, which a second-round multiplex PCR followed. TCRdb ran MiXCR on the multiplex PCR reads and lists one entry per CDR3 protein. This sample carries hundreds of thousands of distinct CDR3 sequences, 15% to 19% of them seen once, and the ten largest clones take roughly 7%. Sequenced material: peripheral blood. Every receptor here comes from a woman between 18 and 30 years old with stable Graves' hyperthyroidism.

The chain uses TRBV27 and TRBJ1-5; D ambiguous. V was clipped by 8 bases and J by 3 bases, with 8 bases between them. The CDR3 has 12 residues. Germline V gives CDR1 MNHEY, CDR2 SMNVEV (reference sequence). As DNA, the CDR3 is TGTGCCAGCGGCAACGTCAATCAGCCCCAGCATTTT. Its translation: CASGNVNQPQHF.

About this clonotype itself: A junction end diverges from the germline sequence, so it may reflect a read error. The V and J genes are TRBV27 and TRBJ2-7; tentatively, D is TRBD1 (6 bases). The CDR3 length is 15 residues. Germline-derived CDR1 and CDR2 are MNHEY and SMNVEV (reference sequence). CDR3 DNA sequence: TGTGCCAGCAGTTTAGGACAGTTGAGCTCCTACGAGCAGCACTTC. Protein: CASSLGQLSSYEQHF.

This clonotype was observed many times. The rearrangement joins TRBV7-8 to TRBJ1-1; D may be TRBD1 (6 bases). Germline CDR1 and CDR2: SGHVS and FQNEAQ. The length of the CDR3 is 16 residues. The V end was cut by 1 base, the J end by 0 bases, with 12 bases between. CDR3 protein: CASSLDAGVMNTEAFF. CDR3 bases: TGTGCCAGCAGCTTAGATGCAGGGGTCATGAACACTGAAGCTTTCTTT.

This clonotype was found many times. This rearrangement joins TRBV7-8 to TRBJ2-4; D remains ambiguous. The germline gives CDR1 SGHVS, CDR2 FQNEAQ. The CDR3 covers 17 residues. Deletions cut 2 bases from V and 0 bases from J, with 14 bases between. CDR3 sequence reads: CASSLPRTNIAKNIQYF. Here the CDR3 DNA reads TGTGCCAGCAGCTTACCCCGCACGAATATAGCCAAAAACATTCAGTACTTC.

This clonotype was observed many times. This chain joins TRBV6-5 and TRBJ2-7; D uncertain. The CDR3 has 13 residues. Deletions cut 6 bases from V and 2 bases from J, with 11 bases between. In germline, CDR1 is MNHEY, CDR2 SVGAGI. The chain's CDR3 is CASRGRTPYEQYF. The CDR3, as DNA: TGTGCCAGCAGGGGAAGGACCCCCTACGAGCAGTACTTC.

This clonotype was detected ten times or more. The J gene is TRBJ1-6, the V gene TRBV6-1; no clear D. V was pared by 4 bases and J by 5 bases, with 6 bases between. Germline lookup yields CDR1 MNHNS and CDR2 SASEGT. CDR3 size: 13 residues. The CDR3 nucleotides are TGTGCCAGCAGTGGACTAGATAATTCACCCCTCCACTTT. It translates to CASSGLDNSPLHF.

This clonotype has only a few counts. The chain uses TRBV19 and TRBJ2-2, with TRBD1 matching over 9 bases. J lost 3 bases, V lost 5 bases, and 4 bases had no gene match. The CDR3 contains 15 residues. Per germline, CDR1 LNHDA and CDR2 SQIVND (reference sequence). The CDR3: CASSGDRVYTGELFF. As DNA, the CDR3 is TGTGCCAGTAGTGGGGACAGGGTTTACACCGGGGAGCTGTTTTTT. Based on the CDR3 plus reference TRBV19 and TRBJ2-2, the full variable domain is DGGITQSPKYLFRKEGQNVTLSCEQNLNHDAMYWYRQDPGQGLRLIYYSQIVNDFQKGDIAEGYSVSREKKESFPLTVTSAQKNPTAFYLCASSGDRVYTGELFFGEGSRLTVL.

This clonotype occurred a few times. J is TRBJ2-5 and V is TRBV4-2, with a weak D call TRBD1 (5 bases). CDR1 LGHNA and CDR2 YNFKEQ come from the germline V gene. V was pared by 1 base and J by 5 bases, with 8 bases between. This CDR3 contains 13 residues. This CDR3 reads CASSQGQPETQYF. The CDR3 nucleotides read TGTGCCAGCAGCCAAGGACAGCCGGAGACCCAGTACTTC.

Concerning this clonotype: A read error is possible here, since a much larger clone lies one base away. This sequence joins TRBV9 and TRBJ1-1; D remains ambiguous. Germline-derived CDR1 and CDR2 are SGDLS and YYNGEE. This CDR3 contains 12 residues. Here the CDR3 DNA reads TGTACCAGCAGCGACTTTAACGGTGAAGCTTTCTTT. It specifies CTSSDFNGEAFF.

The chain is built from TRBV7-9 and TRBJ1-2; the D gene is possibly TRBD1 (6 bases). Germline V CDR1 and CDR2: SEHNR, FQNEAQ (reference sequence). This CDR3 is 14 amino acids long. Trimming left V 4 bases short and J 4 bases short, with 13 bases between. CDR3 in DNA: TGTGCCAGCAGCTCGGGGGGCAAACTCTATGGCTACACCTTC. It translates to CASSSGGKLYGYTF.

This clonotype was counted many times. V gene TRBV7-3 combines with J gene TRBJ2-7; 8 bases align to TRBD1. In germline, CDR1 is SGHTA, CDR2 FQGTGA. The V and J ends lost 5 bases and 1 base, in that order; junction bases with no gene match: 7. The CDR3 has 15 residues. DNA of the CDR3: TGTGCCAGCAGCCCGACAGGGGCGGCATCCTACGAGCAGTACTTC. It specifies CASSPTGAASYEQYF.

The chain is built from TRBV3-1 and TRBJ2-7; 8 positions agree with TRBD2. The junction had 11 bases not matched to a gene; V was cut back by 4 bases and J by 0 bases. Germline CDR1 reads LGHDT; CDR2 reads YNNKEL (reference sequence). The CDR3 spans 17 residues. Here the CDR3 reads CASSPGLAGPSSYEQYF. The DNA of the CDR3 is TGTGCCAGCAGCCCAGGGCTAGCGGGTCCAAGCTCCTACGAGCAGTACTTC.

This clonotype was seen repeatedly, ten times or more. The chain uses TRBV7-2 and TRBJ1-1; 8 positions match TRBD1. V lost 4 bases and J lost 3; bases outside the gene matches: 22. Germline V gene lookup returns CDR1 SGHTA and CDR2 FQGNSA. The CDR3 is 20 residues long. In DNA, the CDR3 is TGTGCCAGCAGCTACCTCTTATTGACAGGGGATAAGCTTTGGGACACTGAAGCTTTCTTT. It translates to CASSYLLLTGDKLWDTEAFF. The variable domain in full, with the rest retrieved from reference TRBV7-2 and TRBJ1-1, is GAGVSQSPSNKVTEKGKDVELRCDPISGHTALYWYRQSLGQGLEFLIYFQGNSAPDKSGLPSDRFSAERTGGSVSTLTIQRTQQEDSAVYLCASSYLLLTGDKLWDTEAFFGQGTRLTVV.

Concerning this clonotype itself: The CDR3 ends on some other residue instead of the conserved phenylalanine or tryptophan, so this is likely a read error. This chain uses TRBV12-3 or TRBV12-4 with TRBJ2-2, with 11 positions matching TRBD1. There are 16 residues in the CDR3. CDR3 nucleotides: TGTACCAGCACCATAAGGACAGGGGGCGATCCCGGGGAGCTGTTTTTG. Translation: CTSTIRTGGDPGELFL.

This clonotype was detected ten times or more. The chain links TRBV9 to TRBJ1-2, with TRBD1 matching over 8 bases. CDR1 is SGDLS, CDR2 YYNGEE, per germline. The CDR3 is made up of 15 amino acids. V lost 0 bases and J lost 6; bases outside the gene matches: 7. The CDR3 region has the DNA TGTGCCAGCAGCGTAGCTGTCAGGGGGCATAATGGCTACACCTTC. This encodes CASSVAVRGHNGYTF.

This clonotype showed up just a few times. The rearrangement joins TRBV9 to TRBJ1-2; D gene ambiguous. Looked up from germline, CDR1 is SGDLS and CDR2 is YYNGEE. This CDR3 has 14 residues. V was clipped by 0 bases and J by 3 bases, with 9 bases between them. The CDR3 spells CASSVVGGYYGYTF. The CDR3 coding sequence is TGTGCCAGCAGCGTAGTAGGAGGCTACTATGGCTACACCTTC.

This clonotype was found many times. The chain recombines TRBV6-2 or TRBV6-3 with TRBJ2-6; D tentatively fits TRBD1 or TRBD2 (7 bases each). CDR3 size: 18 residues. V was pared by 10 bases and J by 0 bases, with 22 bases between. Germline V CDR1 and CDR2: MNHEY, SVGEGT. CDR3 loop: CATRGARGGFSGANVLTF. CDR3 coding DNA: TGTGCCACCCGAGGGGCCAGGGGGGGTTTCTCTGGGGCCAACGTCCTGACTTTC.

This clonotype was found many times. The chain recombines TRBV7-2 with TRBJ1-2; the D gene is possibly TRBD1 (5 bases). The CDR3 length is 15 residues. From germline, CDR1 is SGHTA and CDR2 FQGNSA. V lost 5 bases, J lost 5 bases, and 18 bases lay in between. CDR3 bases: TGTGCCAGCAGCCCGAACGGGGGTGAGGGATATGGCTACACCTTC. This gives the protein CASSPNGGEGYGYTF.

This clonotype was observed a handful of times. The chain joins TRBV18 to TRBJ1-1; the match to TRBD1 covers 11 bases. The germline V gene encodes CDR1 KGHSH and CDR2 LQKENI. This CDR3 comprises 16 residues. V lost 4 bases and J lost 3; bases outside the gene matches: 7. In nucleotides, the CDR3 is TGTGCCAGCTCACTCACCGGGACAGGGGGTCACACTGAAGCTTTCTTT. Protein sequence: CASSLTGTGGHTEAFF.